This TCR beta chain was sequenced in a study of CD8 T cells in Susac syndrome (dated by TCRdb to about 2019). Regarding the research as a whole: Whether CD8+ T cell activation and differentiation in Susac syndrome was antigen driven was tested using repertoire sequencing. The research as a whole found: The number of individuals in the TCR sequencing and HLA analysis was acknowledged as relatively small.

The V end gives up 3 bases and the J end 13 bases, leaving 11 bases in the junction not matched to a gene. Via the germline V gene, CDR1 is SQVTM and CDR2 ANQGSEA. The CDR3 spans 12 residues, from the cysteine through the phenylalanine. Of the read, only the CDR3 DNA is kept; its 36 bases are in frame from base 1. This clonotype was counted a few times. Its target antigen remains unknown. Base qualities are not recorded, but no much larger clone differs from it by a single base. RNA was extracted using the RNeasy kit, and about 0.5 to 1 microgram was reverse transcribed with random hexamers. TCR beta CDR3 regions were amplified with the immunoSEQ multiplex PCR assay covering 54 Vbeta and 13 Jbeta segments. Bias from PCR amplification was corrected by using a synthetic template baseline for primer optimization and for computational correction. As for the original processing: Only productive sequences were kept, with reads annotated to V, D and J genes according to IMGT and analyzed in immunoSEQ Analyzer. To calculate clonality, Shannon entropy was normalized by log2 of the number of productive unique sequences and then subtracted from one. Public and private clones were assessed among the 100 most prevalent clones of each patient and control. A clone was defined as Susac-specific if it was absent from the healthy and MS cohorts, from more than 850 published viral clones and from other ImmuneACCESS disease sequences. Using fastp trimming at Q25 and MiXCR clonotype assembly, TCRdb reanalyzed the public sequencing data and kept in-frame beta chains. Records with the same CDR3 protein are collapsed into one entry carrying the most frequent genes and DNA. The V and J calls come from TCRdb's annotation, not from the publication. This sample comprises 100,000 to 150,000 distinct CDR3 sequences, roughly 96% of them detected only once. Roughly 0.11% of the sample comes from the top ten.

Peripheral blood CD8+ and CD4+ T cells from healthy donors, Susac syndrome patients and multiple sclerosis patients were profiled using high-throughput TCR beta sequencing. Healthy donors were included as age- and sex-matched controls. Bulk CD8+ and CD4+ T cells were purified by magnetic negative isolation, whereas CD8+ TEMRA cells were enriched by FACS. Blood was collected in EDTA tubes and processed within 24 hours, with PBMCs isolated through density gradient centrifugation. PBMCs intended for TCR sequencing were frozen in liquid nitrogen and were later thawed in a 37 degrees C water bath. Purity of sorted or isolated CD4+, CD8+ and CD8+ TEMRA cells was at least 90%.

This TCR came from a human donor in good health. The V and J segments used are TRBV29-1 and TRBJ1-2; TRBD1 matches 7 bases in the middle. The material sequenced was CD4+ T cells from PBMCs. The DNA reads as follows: TGCAGCGTTGATAAAGAGGGGACAGAGGGCACCTTC. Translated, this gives CSVDKEGTEGTF.